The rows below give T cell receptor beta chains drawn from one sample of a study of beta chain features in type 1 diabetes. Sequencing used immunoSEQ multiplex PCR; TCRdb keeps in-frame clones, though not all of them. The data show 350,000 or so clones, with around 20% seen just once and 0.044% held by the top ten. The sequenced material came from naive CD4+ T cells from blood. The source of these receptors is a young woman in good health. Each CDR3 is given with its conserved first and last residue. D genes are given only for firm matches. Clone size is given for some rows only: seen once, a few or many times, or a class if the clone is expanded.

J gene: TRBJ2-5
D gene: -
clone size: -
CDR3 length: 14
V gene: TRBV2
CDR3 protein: CASSNTGYSGAQYF
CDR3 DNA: TGTGCCAGCAGTAACACAGGGTATTCAGGGGCCCAGTACTTC

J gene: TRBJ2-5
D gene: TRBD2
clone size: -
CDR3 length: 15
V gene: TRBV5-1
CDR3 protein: CASSLAEAGGKTQYF
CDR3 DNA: TGCGCCAGCAGCTTGGCCGAAGCGGGGGGAAAGACCCAGTACTTC

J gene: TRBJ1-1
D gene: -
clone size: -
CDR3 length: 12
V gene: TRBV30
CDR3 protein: CAWNWGGMGAFF
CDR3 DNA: TGTGCCTGGAATTGGGGCGGGATGGGAGCTTTCTTT

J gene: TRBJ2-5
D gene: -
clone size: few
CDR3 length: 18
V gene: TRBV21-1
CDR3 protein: CASSKGGTSGEPQETQYF
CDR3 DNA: TGTGCCAGCAGCAAAGGGGGGACTAGCGGAGAACCCCAAGAGACCCAGTACTTC

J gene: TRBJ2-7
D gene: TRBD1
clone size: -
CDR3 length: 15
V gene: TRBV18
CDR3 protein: CASSPLTTGGYEQYF
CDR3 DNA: TGTGCCAGCTCACCACTGACCACAGGGGGCTACGAGCAGTACTTC

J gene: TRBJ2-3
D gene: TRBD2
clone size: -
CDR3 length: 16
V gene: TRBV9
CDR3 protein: CASSVGLAPSTDTQYF
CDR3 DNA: TGTGCCAGCAGCGTCGGACTAGCGCCAAGCACAGATACGCAGTATTTT

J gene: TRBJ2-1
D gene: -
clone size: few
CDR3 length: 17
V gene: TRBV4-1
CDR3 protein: CASSQEGHRGSYNEQFF
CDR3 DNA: TGCGCCAGCAGCCAAGAGGGGCATAGGGGGTCCTACAATGAGCAGTTCTTC

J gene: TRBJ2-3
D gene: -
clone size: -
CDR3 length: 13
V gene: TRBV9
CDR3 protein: CASSARSTDTQYF
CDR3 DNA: TGTGCCAGCAGCGCTAGGTCCACAGATACGCAGTATTTT

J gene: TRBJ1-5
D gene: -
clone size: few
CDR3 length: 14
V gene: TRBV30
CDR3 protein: CAWRKDPGDQPQHF
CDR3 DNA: TGTGCCTGGAGAAAGGACCCGGGGGACCAGCCCCAGCATTTT

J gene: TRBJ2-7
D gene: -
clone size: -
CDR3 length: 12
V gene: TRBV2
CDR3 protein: CASRGQTYEQYF
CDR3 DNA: TGTGCCAGCCGAGGGCAAACCTACGAGCAGTACTTC

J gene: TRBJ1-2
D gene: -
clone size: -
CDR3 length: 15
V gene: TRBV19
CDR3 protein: CASNPAQGRGYGYTF
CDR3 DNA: TGTGCCAGTAACCCCGCACAGGGAAGAGGATATGGCTACACCTTC

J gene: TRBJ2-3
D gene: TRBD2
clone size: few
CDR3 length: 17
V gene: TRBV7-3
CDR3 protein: CASSLVAGGQWGGTQYF
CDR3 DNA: TGTGCCAGCAGCTTAGTAGCGGGGGGCCAATGGGGAGGTACGCAGTATTTT

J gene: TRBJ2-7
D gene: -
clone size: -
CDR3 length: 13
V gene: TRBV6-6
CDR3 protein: CASRGAVFYEQYF
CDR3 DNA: TGTGCCAGCAGGGGAGCGGTATTCTACGAGCAGTACTTC

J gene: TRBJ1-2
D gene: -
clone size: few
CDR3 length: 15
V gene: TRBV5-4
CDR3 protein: CASSLDSTANYGYTF
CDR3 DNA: TGTGCCAGCAGCTTGGACTCGACAGCTAACTATGGCTACACCTTC

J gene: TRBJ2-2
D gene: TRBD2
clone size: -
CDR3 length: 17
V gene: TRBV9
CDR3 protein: CASSVVSGRVGTGELFF
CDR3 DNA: TGTGCCAGCAGCGTAGTTTCCGGGAGGGTTGGAACCGGGGAGCTGTTTTTT

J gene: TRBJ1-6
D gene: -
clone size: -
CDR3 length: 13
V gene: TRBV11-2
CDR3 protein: CASSFSDNSPLHF
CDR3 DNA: TGTGCCAGCAGCTTCTCAGATAATTCACCCCTCCACTTT

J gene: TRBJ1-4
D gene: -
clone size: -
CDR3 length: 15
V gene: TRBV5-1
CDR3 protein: CASSLAGGISEKLFF
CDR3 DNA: TGCGCCAGCAGCTTGGCGGGAGGTATTTCGGAAAAACTGTTTTTT

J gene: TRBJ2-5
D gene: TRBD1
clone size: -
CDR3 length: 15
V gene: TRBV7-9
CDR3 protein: CASSSGTGDRETQYF
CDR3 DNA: TGTGCCAGCAGCTCCGGGACAGGGGACCGGGAGACCCAGTACTTC

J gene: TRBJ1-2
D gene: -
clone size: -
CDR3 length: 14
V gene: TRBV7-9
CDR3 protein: CASSLVRDTYGYTF
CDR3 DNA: TGTGCCAGCAGCTTAGTTCGGGACACCTATGGCTACACCTTC

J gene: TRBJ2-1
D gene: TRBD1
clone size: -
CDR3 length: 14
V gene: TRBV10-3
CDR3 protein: CAISGDRGNNEQFF
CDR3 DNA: TGTGCCATCAGTGGGGACAGGGGAAACAATGAGCAGTTCTTC

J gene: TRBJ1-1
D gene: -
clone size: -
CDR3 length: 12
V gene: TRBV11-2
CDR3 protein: CASSLFGAEAFF
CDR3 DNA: TGTGCCAGCAGCTTATTCGGAGCTGAGGCTTTCTTT

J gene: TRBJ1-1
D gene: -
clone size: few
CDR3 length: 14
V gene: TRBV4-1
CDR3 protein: CASSPRDWNTEAFF
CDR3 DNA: TGCGCCAGCAGCCCCAGGGATTGGAACACTGAAGCTTTCTTT

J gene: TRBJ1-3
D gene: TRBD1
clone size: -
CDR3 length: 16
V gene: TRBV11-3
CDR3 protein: CASSLRQGSSGNTIYF
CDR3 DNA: TGTGCCAGCAGCTTACGACAGGGGTCCTCTGGAAACACCATATATTTT

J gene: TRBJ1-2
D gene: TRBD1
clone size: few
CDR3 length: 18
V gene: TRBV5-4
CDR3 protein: CASSLKYQGARTDYGYTF
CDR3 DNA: TGTGCCAGCAGCTTGAAGTACCAGGGGGCACGTACGGACTATGGCTACACCTTC

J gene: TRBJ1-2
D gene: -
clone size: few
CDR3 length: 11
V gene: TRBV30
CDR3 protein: CAWTRGYGYTF
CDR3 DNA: TGTGCCTGGACCAGGGGCTATGGCTACACCTTC

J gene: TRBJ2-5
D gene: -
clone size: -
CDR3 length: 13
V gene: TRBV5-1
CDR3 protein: CASSGTRKETQYF
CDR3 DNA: TGCGCCAGCAGCGGTACTAGAAAAGAGACCCAGTACTTC

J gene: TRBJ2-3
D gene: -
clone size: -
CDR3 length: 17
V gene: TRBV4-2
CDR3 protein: CASSQVSQGPGADTQYF
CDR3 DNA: TGTGCCAGCAGCCAAGTAAGTCAGGGGCCGGGCGCAGATACGCAGTATTTT

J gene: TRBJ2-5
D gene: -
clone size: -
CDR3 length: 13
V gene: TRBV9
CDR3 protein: CASSVAFQETQYF
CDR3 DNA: TGTGCCAGCAGCGTAGCCTTCCAAGAGACCCAGTACTTC

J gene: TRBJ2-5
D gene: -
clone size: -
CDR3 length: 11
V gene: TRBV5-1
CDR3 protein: CASSSPETQYF
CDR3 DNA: TGCGCCAGCAGCTCCCCGGAGACCCAGTACTTC

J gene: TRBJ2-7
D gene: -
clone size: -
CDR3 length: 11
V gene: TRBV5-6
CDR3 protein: CASSSEYEQYF
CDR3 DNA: TGTGCCAGCAGCTCGGAGTACGAGCAGTACTTC

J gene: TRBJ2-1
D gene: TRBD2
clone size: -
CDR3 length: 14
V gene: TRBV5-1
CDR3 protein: CASSLISGSDEQFF
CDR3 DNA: TGCGCCAGCAGCTTGATTAGCGGGAGCGATGAGCAGTTCTTC

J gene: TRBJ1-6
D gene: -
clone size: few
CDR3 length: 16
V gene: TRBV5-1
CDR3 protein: CASSFEPTGWNSPLHF
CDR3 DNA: TGCGCCAGCAGCTTCGAACCGACGGGATGGAATTCACCCCTCCACTTT

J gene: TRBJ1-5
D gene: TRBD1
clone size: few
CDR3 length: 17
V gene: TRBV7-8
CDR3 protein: CASSLAGQGLSNQPQHF
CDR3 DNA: TGTGCCAGCAGCTTAGCGGGACAGGGACTTAGCAATCAGCCCCAGCATTTT

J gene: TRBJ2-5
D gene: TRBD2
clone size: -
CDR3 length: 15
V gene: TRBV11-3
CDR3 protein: CASSLHSGRGETQYF
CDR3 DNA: TGTGCCAGCAGCTTACATAGCGGGAGGGGAGAGACCCAGTACTTC

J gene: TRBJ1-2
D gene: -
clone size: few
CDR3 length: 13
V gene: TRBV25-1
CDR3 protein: CASSDRASYGYTF
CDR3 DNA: TGTGCCAGCAGTGACAGGGCGAGCTATGGCTACACCTTC

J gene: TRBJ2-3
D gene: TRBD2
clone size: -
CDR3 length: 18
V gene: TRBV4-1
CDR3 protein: CASSRRSLAGGSTDTQYF
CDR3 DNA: TGCGCCAGCAGCCGCCGGTCCCTAGCGGGGGGATCCACAGATACGCAGTATTTT

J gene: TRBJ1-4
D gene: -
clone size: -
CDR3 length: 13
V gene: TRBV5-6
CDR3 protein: CASSLRGYEKLFF
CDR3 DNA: TGTGCCAGCAGCTTGAGAGGGTACGAAAAACTGTTTTTT

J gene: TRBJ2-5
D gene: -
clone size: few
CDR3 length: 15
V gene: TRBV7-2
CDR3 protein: CASSLAEGGAETQYF
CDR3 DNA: TGTGCCAGCAGCTTAGCGGAGGGCGGGGCGGAGACCCAGTACTTC

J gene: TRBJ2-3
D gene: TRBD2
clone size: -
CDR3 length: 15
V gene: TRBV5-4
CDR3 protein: CASSSGGGRTDTQYF
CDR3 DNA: TGTGCCAGCAGCTCGGGGGGGGGCCGCACAGATACGCAGTATTTT

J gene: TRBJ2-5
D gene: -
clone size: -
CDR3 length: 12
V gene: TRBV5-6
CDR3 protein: CASSLVEATQYF
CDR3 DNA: TGTGCCAGCAGCTTGGTGGAGGCGACCCAGTACTTC

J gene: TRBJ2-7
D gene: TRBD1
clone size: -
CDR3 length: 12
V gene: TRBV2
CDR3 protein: CATRDRDYEQYF
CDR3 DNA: TGTGCCACCCGGGACAGGGACTACGAGCAGTACTTC

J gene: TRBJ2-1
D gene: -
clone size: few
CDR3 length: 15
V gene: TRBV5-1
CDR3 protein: CASSLDSSSYNEQFF
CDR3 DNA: TGCGCCAGCAGCTTGGACTCGAGCTCCTACAATGAGCAGTTCTTC

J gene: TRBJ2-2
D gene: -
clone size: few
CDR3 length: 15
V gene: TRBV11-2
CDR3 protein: CASSLPGVGTGELFF
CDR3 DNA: TGTGCCAGCAGCCTCCCAGGGGTGGGCACCGGGGAGCTGTTTTTT

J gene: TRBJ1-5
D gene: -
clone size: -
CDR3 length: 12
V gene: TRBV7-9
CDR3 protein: CASRSGNQPQHF
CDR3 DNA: TGTGCCAGCAGGTCAGGCAATCAGCCCCAGCATTTT

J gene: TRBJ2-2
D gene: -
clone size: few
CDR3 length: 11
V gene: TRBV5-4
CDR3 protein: CASSFLGELFF
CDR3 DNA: TGTGCCAGCAGCTTTCTCGGGGAGCTGTTTTTT

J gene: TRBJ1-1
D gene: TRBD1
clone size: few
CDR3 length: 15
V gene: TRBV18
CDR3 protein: CASSPRQGTNTEAFF
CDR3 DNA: TGTGCCAGCTCTCCGCGACAGGGAACGAACACTGAAGCTTTCTTT

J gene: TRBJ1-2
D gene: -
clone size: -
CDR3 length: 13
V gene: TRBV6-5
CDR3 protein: CASTPGGPISYTF
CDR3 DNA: TGTGCCAGCACCCCCGGGGGGCCCATCAGCTACACCTTC

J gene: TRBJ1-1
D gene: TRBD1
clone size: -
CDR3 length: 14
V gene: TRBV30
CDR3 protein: CAWRVDRGNTEAFF
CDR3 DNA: TGTGCCTGGAGAGTCGACAGGGGGAACACTGAAGCTTTCTTT

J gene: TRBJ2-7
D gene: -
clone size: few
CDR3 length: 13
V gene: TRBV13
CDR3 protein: CASSRTTNYEQYF
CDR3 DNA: TGTGCCAGCAGCCGTACAACTAACTACGAGCAGTACTTC

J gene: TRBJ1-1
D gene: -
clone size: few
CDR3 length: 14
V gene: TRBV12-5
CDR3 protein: CASGSGSGNTEAFF
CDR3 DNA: TGTGCTAGTGGTTCCGGGTCGGGGAACACTGAAGCTTTCTTT

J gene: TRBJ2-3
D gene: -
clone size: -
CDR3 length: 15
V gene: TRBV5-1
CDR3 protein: CASSSLMSSTDTQYF
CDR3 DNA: TGCGCCAGCAGCTCCCTTATGAGTAGCACAGATACGCAGTATTTT

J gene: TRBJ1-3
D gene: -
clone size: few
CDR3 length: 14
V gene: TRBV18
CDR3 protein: CASSPGASGNTIYF
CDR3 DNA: TGTGCCAGCTCACCGGGCGCATCTGGAAACACCATATATTTT